The source of this TCR beta chain is a study of blood T cells in healthy people across ages. From germline, CDR1 is MDHEN and CDR2 SYDVKM. Trimming took off 6 bases at V and 8 bases at J, with 19 bases between the two ends. There are 15 residues in the CDR3. Total RNA was extracted at no less than 6 micrograms per sample. The study, taken as a whole, reports: As age increased, TCR beta diversity per million T cells fell in a roughly linear fashion.

Regarding this clonotype: The antigen remains unidentified.

A second PCR, run for about 7 to 11 cycles, used a sample-barcoded 5' primer plus a J-beta primer mix. Paired-end reads containing CDR3 totaled no fewer than 2.5 million for each sample. TCRdb itself ran the 5' RACE reads through MiXCR, one entry per CDR3 protein. Among about a million distinct CDR3 sequences listed, roughly 51% were seen once. This sequence originates from a woman aged 55-69 years in good health. This chain joins TRBV28 and TRBJ1-4; the D gene is possibly TRBD1 (5 bases). Sequencing was carried out using blood. The CDR3: CASSARDLAKEKLFF. The DNA of the CDR3 is TGTGCCAGCAGCGCTCGGGACTTGGCGAAGGAAAAACTGTTTTTT.